This TCR beta chain was captured by sequencing in a study of OX40 agonist ivuxolimab in advanced cancers. Looking at the study overall: Two patients with cutaneous melanoma and one with hepatocellular carcinoma, three in total, showed partial responses. Study observations and caveats: Doses of 0.1 to 3.0 mg/kg were accompanied by clonal expansion of CD4+ and CD8+ blood T cells by week 6.

Points on this clone: Its antigen is as yet unknown.

Only in-frame clones appear in the TCRdb table, and some are missing; sequencing was by immunoSEQ multiplex PCR. The table has 100,000 or so clones, approximately 91% seen once. CDR3 length: 15 residues. The germline CDR1 and CDR2 sequences are LNHDA and SQIVND (reference sequence). Trimming took off 3 bases at V and 6 bases at J, with 17 bases between the two ends. The clonotype comes from an adult with an advanced solid tumor such as melanoma, head and neck, liver or kidney cancer. The V and J genes are TRBV19 and TRBJ1-1; D is ambiguous. Sequencing used CD4+ or CD8+ T cells sorted from blood, obtained in a trial of the OX40 agonist ivuxolimab. The CDR3 nucleotides read TGTGCCAGTAGTATTGTCAATGGGAATGCGGCTGAAGCTTTCTTT. Amino acid sequence: CASSIVNGNAAEAFF.